One and the same sample provided the 15 T cell receptor beta chains below, sequenced in a study of blood T cell repertoires in COVID-19. Sequenced by immunoSEQ multiplex PCR; TCRdb stores in-frame clones only, minus some. The profile shows more than 40,000 clones, approximately 90% of them singletons. Material: peripheral blood. Every receptor here comes from a man older than 75 with acute or convalescent COVID-19.

The CDR3 sequence is CASRPGTPFSGNSPLHF. As DNA, the CDR3 is TGTGCCAGCAGGCCCGGGACACCCTTTTCGGGGAATTCACCCCTCCACTTT. The gene calls are TRBV7-9 and TRBJ1-6; D possibly corresponds to TRBD1 (6 bases). V was cut by 6 bases and J by 7 bases, with 22 bases left in between. The CDR3 is 17 residues long. Germline-derived CDR1 and CDR2 are SEHNR and FQNEAQ (reference sequence).

This clone has just one count. The CDR3 sequence: CASSKDRYEQYF. As DNA, the CDR3 is TGTGCCAGCAGCAAAGACAGGTACGAGCAGTACTTC. The chain is built from TRBV11-1 and TRBJ2-7; D is perhaps TRBD1 (6 bases). Germline assignment: CDR1 SGHAT and CDR2 FQDESV (reference sequence). The CDR3 extends over 12 amino acids. Trimming stripped 5 bases from V and 4 bases from J, with 9 bases between.

This chain uses TRBV18 with TRBJ2-2; 8 positions agree with TRBD1. The CDR3 totals 16 residues. V shed 5 bases and J 0 bases; nucleotides not matched to a gene: 5. Looked up from germline, CDR1 is KGHSH and CDR2 is LQKENI. The CDR3 DNA is TGTGCCAGCTCATCCCGACAGGGGCCGAACACCGGGGAGCTGTTTTTT. Its protein product is CASSSRQGPNTGELFF. The full variable domain, in which reference TRBV18 and TRBJ2-2 provide the parts outside the CDR3, is NAGVMQNPRHLVRRRGQEARLRCSPMKGHSHVYWYRQLPEEGLKFMVYLQKENIIDESGMPKERFSAEFPKEGPSILRIQQVVRGDSAAYFCASSSRQGPNTGELFFGEGSRLTVL.

The chain combines TRBV30 with TRBJ1-6, with TRBD1 identical over 10 bases. Germline CDR1 reads GTSNPN; CDR2 reads SVGIG (reference sequence). There are 13 residues in the CDR3. V lost 2 bases and J lost 10; bases outside the gene matches: 2. The CDR3 loop reads CAWSRTGGSPLHF. In DNA form, the CDR3 reads TGTGCCTGGAGTCGGACAGGGGGGTCACCCCTCCACTTT.

The chain couples TRBV10-2 to TRBJ1-1; 9 positions agree with TRBD1. The CDR3 is 17 residues long. CDR1 is WSHSY and CDR2 is SAAADI in the germline V gene. After removal of 5 bases from V and 3 bases from J, the junction contained 13 bases not matched to a gene. The CDR3 spells CASSSPDRGARYTEAFF. The CDR3, as DNA: TGCGCCAGCAGTAGCCCGGACAGGGGCGCACGGTACACTGAAGCTTTCTTT.

The chain combines TRBV9 with TRBJ2-3, with TRBD1 identical over 9 bases. The germline V gene encodes CDR1 SGDLS and CDR2 YYNGEE. Trimming removed 3 bases from V and 4 bases from J; junction bases left unmatched: 6. The CDR3 is made up of 15 amino acids. The CDR3 spells CASSADRGWADTQYF. Here the CDR3 DNA reads TGTGCCAGCAGCGCGGACAGGGGCTGGGCAGATACGCAGTATTTT. The complete variable domain, with remaining parts taken from reference TRBV9 and TRBJ2-3, reads DSGVTQTPKHLITATGQRVTLRCSPRSGDLSVYWYQQSLDQGLQFLIQYYNGEERAKGNILERFSAQQFPDLHSELNLSSLELGDSALYFCASSADRGWADTQYFGPGTRLTVL.

This rearrangement joins TRBV6-5 to TRBJ1-6; 7 positions match TRBD1. The germline gives CDR1 MNHEY, CDR2 SVGAGI. V was pared by 8 bases and J by 8 bases, with 12 bases of the junction left unmatched. The CDR3 sequence is 15 residues long. The CDR3 is CASYRQGRVDSPLHF. In nucleotides, the CDR3 is TGTGCCAGCTACCGACAGGGACGGGTGGATTCACCCCTCCACTTT.

The chain's CDR3 is CASSSGHSLKGYTF. CDR3 bases: TGTGCCAGCAGTTCAGGACATTCTCTTAAGGGCTACACCTTC. V and J are TRBV5-4 and TRBJ1-2; D is possibly TRBD1 (5 bases). The CDR3 totals 14 residues. V lost 5 bases and J 8 bases, leaving 19 bases between the germline ends. CDR1 and CDR2 (germline): SGHNT, YYREEE (reference sequence). Combining the CDR3 with reference TRBV5-4 and TRBJ1-2 gives the whole variable domain ETGVTQSPTHLIKTRGQQVTLRCSSQSGHNTVSWYQQALGQGPQFIFQYYREEENGRGNFPPRFSGLQFPNYSSELNVNALELDDSALYLCASSSGHSLKGYTFGSGTRLTVV.

This clone was seen once. The chain is built from TRBV6-5 and TRBJ2-7, with a weak D call TRBD2 (6 bases). The CDR3 spans 14 residues. V was clipped by 6 bases and J by 5 bases, with 17 bases between them. From germline, CDR1 is MNHEY and CDR2 SVGAGI. The DNA for the CDR3 is TGTGCCAGCAGGGGCTCCGGGACTTTCCACGAGCAGTACTTC. Its protein is CASRGSGTFHEQYF.

This chain uses TRBV27 with TRBJ1-6; D unresolved. Germline CDR1 and CDR2: MNHEY and SMNVEV (reference sequence). With 7 bases removed from V and 17 bases from J, the gap between germline ends came to 12 bases. The CDR3 covers 10 residues. CDR3 DNA: TGTGCCAGCACGGTGAGGCGGGTCCACTTT. This encodes CASTVRRVHF.

V gene TRBV10-3 combines with J gene TRBJ1-1; D is unresolved. Germline V gene sequence: CDR1 ENHRY, CDR2 SYGVKD. Trimming took 5 bases from V and 1 from J, leaving 8 bases between them. The CDR3 runs to 13 residues. The CDR3 DNA follows: TGTGCCATCAGTACCGAACAGAACACTGAAGCTTTCTTT. Amino acids: CAISTEQNTEAFF.

V is TRBV7-2 and J is TRBJ2-3; TRBD2 matches 7 bases. The CDR3 covers 17 residues. Germline-derived CDR1 and CDR2 are SGHTA and FQGNSA. Trimming took 5 bases from V and 6 from J; bases not matched to a gene: 17. The CDR3 nucleotides are TGTGCCAGCAGCGCGAGTTTGACTAGCAGTCGGGCGGATACGCAGTATTTT. This codes for CASSASLTSSRADTQYF.

To note about this clone: The junction differs from germline at one of its ends, possibly a read error. This rearrangement joins TRBV18 to TRBJ2-1, with TRBD2 as a possible D gene (5 bases). This CDR3 comprises 13 residues. Germline CDR1 reads KGHSH; CDR2 reads LQKENI. CDR3 amino acids: CASSPRGLNEQFF. The DNA for the CDR3 is TGTGCCAGCTCCCCACGCGGACTGAATGAGCAGTTCTTC.

This chain uses TRBV30 with TRBJ2-2; D not certain. Deletions cut 4 bases from V and 0 bases from J, with 6 bases between. In germline, CDR1 is GTSNPN, CDR2 SVGIG (reference sequence). The CDR3 extends over 13 amino acids. The DNA for the CDR3 is TGTGCCTGGACCGCGTCGAACACCGGGGAGCTGTTTTTT. It codes for CAWTASNTGELFF.

The rearrangement links TRBV10-2 to TRBJ1-5; D remains ambiguous. V was clipped by 3 bases and J by 0 bases, with 9 bases between them. The CDR3 is made up of 15 amino acids. CDR1 and CDR2 from the germline V gene are WSHSY and SAAADI. The CDR3 region is CASSELTNSNQPQHF. The CDR3 DNA is TGCGCCAGCAGTGAACTTACGAATAGCAATCAGCCCCAGCATTTT.